This T cell receptor (beta chain) comes out of a study of long-term antiretroviral therapy in people with HIV. Overall study results and limits: Every time point showed a repertoire led by clones expanded before ART.

CDR1 and CDR2 (germline): MDHEN, SYDVKM. Trimming took off 2 bases at V and 3 bases at J, with 5 bases between the two ends. The CDR3 contains 12 residues. Roughly 1-10 million cryopreserved PBMC were held in samples before DNA extraction. Survey level was the resolution at which the v3.0 immunoSEQ assay ran. Per-sample targets for sequencing were roughly 40,000-55,000 T-cell genomes. Produced via immunoSEQ multiplex PCR; TCRdb's table is partial and in-frame only. The sample lists 30,000 to 35,000 clones, roughly 79% occurring once. As regards this clone: What it binds is unknown.

The sample in question was unsorted PBMCs, obtained 3 years after starting antiretroviral therapy. The receptor was isolated from a man aged 45-60 years with HIV. This sequence joins TRBV28 and TRBJ2-7, with D tentatively TRBD2 (5 bases). In nucleotides, the CDR3 is TGTGCCAGCAGTTTACGGGGCTACGAGCAGTACTTC. Amino acid sequence: CASSLRGYEQYF.